The 10 T cell receptor beta chains reported below all come from one sample, sequenced in a study of shared clonotypes between healthy human individuals. Profiled with immunoSEQ multiplex PCR; TCRdb holds only in-frame clones, not every one. This sample has hundreds of thousands of clones, with roughly 83% found just once. Sample: PBMCs. These receptors originate from a woman aged 35 to 49 in good health. Some clones in this sample may be carry-over from other donors' samples.

The chain couples TRBV4-1 to TRBJ2-7, with TRBD2 matching 14 bases. J lost 4 bases, V lost 4 bases, and 12 bases had no gene match. The CDR3 length is 18 residues. CDR1 MGHRA and CDR2 YSYEKL come from the germline V gene. The CDR3 is CASSPFPGTSGRSYEQYF. The CDR3 DNA reads TGCGCCAGCAGCCCTTTTCCCGGGACTAGCGGGAGATCGTACGAGCAGTACTTC.

The chain employs TRBV5-4 and TRBJ2-1, with unresolved D. Per the germline V gene, CDR1 is SGHNT and CDR2 is YYREEE (reference sequence). V was clipped by 0 bases and J by 7 bases, with 5 bases between them. CDR3 length: 12 amino acids. In DNA form, the CDR3 reads TGTGCCAGCAGCTTGGGGGGAAATGAGCAGTTCTTC. Translating it yields CASSLGGNEQFF.

The CDR3 loop is CASSEYLGTNEKLFF. CDR3 nucleotide sequence: TGTGCCAGCAGTGAATATCTGGGGACGAATGAAAAACTGTTTTTT. This rearrangement joins TRBV25-1 to TRBJ1-4, with D possibly TRBD1 on 5 matching bases. The CDR3 is 15 residues long. V was cut by 0 bases and J by 5 bases, with 10 bases left in between. CDR1 and CDR2 from the germline V gene are MGHDK and SYGVNS.

The chain recombines TRBV30 with TRBJ2-5; tentatively, D is TRBD1 (5 bases). The CDR3 length is 15 residues. Trimming shortened V by 0 bases and J by 5 bases, and 16 bases separated the two germline ends. CDR1 GTSNPN and CDR2 SVGIG come from the germline V gene (reference sequence). CDR3 loop: CAWSVLQGSGETQYF. The CDR3 DNA sequence: TGTGCCTGGAGTGTATTGCAGGGTTCAGGGGAGACCCAGTACTTC.

The chain carries TRBV28 and TRBJ1-1, with 9 bases fitting TRBD1. Germline assignment: CDR1 MDHEN and CDR2 SYDVKM. The CDR3 has 17 amino acids. V gave up 6 bases and J gave up 0 bases; unmatched junction bases: 11. DNA for the CDR3: TGTGCCAGCAGCTCACCACAGGGGGCGGTTGTGAACACTGAAGCTTTCTTT. It specifies CASSSPQGAVVNTEAFF.

This clone was seen only a few times. One base separates it from a far larger clone, so it is likely a read error. Other nucleotide sequences from this sample produce the same CDR3. The chain is built from TRBV6-6 and TRBJ1-5; no clear D gene. CDR3 length: 15 residues. CDR1 is MNHNY and CDR2 is SVGAGI in the germline V gene (reference sequence). Trimming stripped 0 bases from V and 3 bases from J, with 9 bases between. DNA for the CDR3: TGTGCCAGCAGTTACTCGAGCAGTCCCAATCAGCCCCAGCATTTT. Protein sequence: CASSYSSSPNQPQHF.

The V gene is TRBV7-3, the J gene TRBJ2-7; D gene ambiguous. The CDR3 is 13 amino acids. Germline V gives CDR1 SGHTA, CDR2 FQGTGA. With 1 base removed from V and 1 base from J, the gap between germline ends came to 5 bases. The DNA for the CDR3 is TGTGCCAGCAGCTTAAATCCTTCCTACGAGCAGTACTTC. Its protein is CASSLNPSYEQYF.

This clone has just a few counts. The rearrangement links TRBV9 to TRBJ1-3, with 12 bases fitting TRBD1. CDR1 SGDLS and CDR2 YYNGEE come from the germline V gene. This CDR3 spans 16 amino acids. J lost 6 bases, V lost 2 bases, and 6 bases had no gene match. The CDR3 DNA sequence: TGTGCCAGCAGCGTGGGACAGGGGGCTTCCTTAAACACCATATATTTT. Its translation: CASSVGQGASLNTIYF.

The CDR3 nucleotides are TGTGCCAGCAGTTTAACTATTACAGGGTGGGGGAGCGAGCAGTACTTC. Translated, it gives CASSLTITGWGSEQYF. The chain links TRBV5-5 to TRBJ2-7; possibly TRBD1 for D (6 bases). CDR3 length: 16 amino acids. V was shortened by 5 bases and J by 6 bases, with 24 bases between the two germline ends. CDR1 and CDR2 (germline): SGHKS, YYEKEE (reference sequence). The whole variable domain, filled in from reference TRBV5-5 and TRBJ2-7, reads DAGVTQSPTHLIKTRGQQVTLRCSPISGHKSVSWYQQVLGQGPQFIFQYYEKEERGRGNFPDRFSARQFPNYSSELNVNALLLGDSALYLCASSLTITGWGSEQYFGPGTRLTVT.

CDR3 nucleotide sequence: TGTGCCAGCAGCGGGGGGGATACGCAGTATTTT. Its protein is CASSGGDTQYF. The rearrangement links TRBV2 to TRBJ2-3, with 7 positions matching TRBD2. The germline gives CDR1 SNHLY, CDR2 FYNNEI. Losses at the gene ends were 6 bases for V and 6 bases for J; bases not matched to a gene: 0. The CDR3 spans 11 residues.